The rows below give T cell receptor beta chains drawn from one sample of a study of OX40 agonist ivuxolimab in advanced cancers. Measured with immunoSEQ multiplex PCR; TCRdb has only the in-frame clones, and not every one. The table records about 82,000 clones, just over 85% of them present only once. The specimen was CD4+ or CD8+ T cells sorted from blood, collected in a trial of the OX40 agonist ivuxolimab. Every receptor here comes from an adult with an advanced solid tumor such as melanoma, head and neck, liver or kidney cancer. CDR3s include the opening cysteine and the closing phenylalanine or tryptophan. The D gene is left open where the match is weak. Expanded clones are given a class, and other clones once, few, many or no size at all.

v_call	clone_size	d_call	j_call	cdr3_nt	cdr3_aa
TRBV7-9	-	-	TRBJ2-1	TGTGCCAGCAGCTTAGAAGCGTACAATGAGCAGTTCTTC	CASSLEAYNEQFF
TRBV15	-	-	TRBJ1-5	TGTGCCACCAGCAAACGCCGGCCGGGGACGGACCATCAGCCCCAGCATTTT	CATSKRRPGTDHQPQHF
TRBV2	-	-	TRBJ2-6	TGTGCCAGCAGTGAATCCCATGCCGTCCTGACTTTC	CASSESHAVLTF
TRBV5-1	once	-	TRBJ2-7	TGCGCCAGCAGCTCCGGGCAGACTAGCTCCTACGAGCAGTACTTC	CASSSGQTSSYEQYF
TRBV2	-	TRBD1	TRBJ1-2	TGTGCCAGCACCAAAGAGGGACAGGGGTCCTATGGCTACACCTTC	CASTKEGQGSYGYTF
TRBV29-1	-	TRBD1	TRBJ2-3	TGCAGCGTTGACCTGGACAGGGTCAGCACAGATACGCAGTATTTT	CSVDLDRVSTDTQYF
TRBV30	few	TRBD1	TRBJ1-6	TGTGCCTGGATGCTCCAAGCAGGGGGCAATTCACCCCTCCACTTT	CAWMLQAGGNSPLHF
TRBV11-2	-	TRBD1	TRBJ2-7	TGTGCCAGCAGCTTAGACCCCCCGGACAGGGCCCACGAGCAGTACTTC	CASSLDPPDRAHEQYF
TRBV7-7	-	-	TRBJ2-5	TGTGCTAGCAGCTTTCGAGGGGGGAACCAAGAGACCCAGTACTTC	CASSFRGGNQETQYF
TRBV6-1	-	-	TRBJ2-4	TGTGCCAGCAGTGAAGCGACCCCCGGGACCCTATCCGCCAAAAACATTCAGTACTTC	CASSEATPGTLSAKNIQYF
TRBV19	-	-	TRBJ2-1	TGTGCCAGTGACCCGGGCAGAATAGGATACAATGAGCAGTTCTTC	CASDPGRIGYNEQFF
TRBV7-8	-	-	TRBJ1-5	TGTGCCAGCAGCTTATCTACAGGATTAGGGGGCAATCAGCCCCAGCATTTT	CASSLSTGLGGNQPQHF
TRBV9	-	-	TRBJ2-5	TGTGCCAGCAGCATCCCGGGACACCAAGAGACCCAGTACTTC	CASSIPGHQETQYF
TRBV19	-	TRBD2	TRBJ2-7	TGTGCCAGTAGTCCTCCCGGTAGCGGGGCCTACGAGCAGTACTTC	CASSPPGSGAYEQYF
TRBV7-8	few	-	TRBJ1-1	TGTGCCAGCAGCGAGGGGGAGACTGAAGCTTTCTTT	CASSEGETEAFF
TRBV5-1	once	-	TRBJ2-4	TGCGCCAGCAGCGCGTCGGACCACATTCAGTACTTC	CASSASDHIQYF
TRBV7-3	-	-	TRBJ1-1	TGTGCCAGCAGCTTAACATCCGGGCAGGATACTGAAGCTTTCTTT	CASSLTSGQDTEAFF
TRBV10-2	-	-	TRBJ2-2	TGCGCCAGCAAGAGTACCTCTCCGGGCGGGGAGCTGTTTTTT	CASKSTSPGGELFF
TRBV20-1	once	-	TRBJ1-2	TGCAGTGCGCGGGGGTTCAATGGCTACACCTTC	CSARGFNGYTF
TRBV2	-	-	TRBJ1-3	TGTGCCAGCAGGGGCCAATTCTCTGGAAACACCATATATTTT	CASRGQFSGNTIYF
TRBV7-2	-	-	TRBJ1-5	TGTGCCAGCAGCCTGACAAGCTCTACGGGTTCCTCCCAGCATTTT	CASSLTSSTGSSQHF
TRBV4-1	-	-	TRBJ2-1	TGCGCCAGCAGCCAAAAATCATTTACTGACAATGAGCAGTTCTTC	CASSQKSFTDNEQFF
TRBV5-6	-	-	TRBJ1-2	TGTGCCAGCAGCGGACGCGGGGCAAGGGTAGGCTACACCTTC	CASSGRGARVGYTF
TRBV20-1	-	TRBD1	TRBJ1-1	TGCAGTGCTGCTAAGGGACAGGGATACGGGTTT	CSAAKGQGYGF
TRBV6-5	-	TRBD1	TRBJ1-6	TGTGCCAGCAGTCCCGGACAGGCGCCCCTCCACTTT	CASSPGQAPLHF
TRBV30	-	-	TRBJ1-2	TGTGCCTGGTCGCAGGGCCATGGCTACACCTTC	CAWSQGHGYTF
TRBV6-6	-	-	TRBJ1-2	TGTGCCAGCAGTGACTCGGGACCCTATGGCTACACCTTC	CASSDSGPYGYTF
TRBV23-1	-	-	TRBJ2-7	TGCGCCAGAAAGCCGGGACACAAGCCTCCCTACGAGCAGTACTTC	CARKPGHKPPYEQYF
TRBV28	-	-	TRBJ2-2	TGTGCCAGCAGTCCTTTAATTGTACGGGAGCTGTTTTTT	CASSPLIVRELFF
TRBV6-5	-	-	TRBJ2-5	TGTGCCAGCAGTTACGGGCAGGGGCGGGAGGAGACCCAGTACTTC	CASSYGQGREETQYF
TRBV5-5	-	-	TRBJ1-2	TGTGCCAGCAGAAAGGACAGCGGCTACACCTTC	CASRKDSGYTF
TRBV6-1	-	-	TRBJ1-2	TGTGCCAGCGGGGAAGGCAGTCTCTATGGCTACACCTTC	CASGEGSLYGYTF
TRBV9	few	-	TRBJ1-1	TGTGCCAGCAGCCCCAGCAGCCAGAACACTGAAGCTTTCTTT	CASSPSSQNTEAFF
TRBV7-3	-	-	TRBJ1-1	TGTGCCAGCAGTGGGCAGACCAACACTGAAGCTTTCTTT	CASSGQTNTEAFF
TRBV6-1	medium-sized	-	TRBJ1-5	TGTGCCAGCAGAACAGGGAGCAATCAGCCCCAGCATTTT	CASRTGSNQPQHF
TRBV5-4	-	-	TRBJ1-6	TGTGCCAGCAGCTTGGCGGCTAGGGCCTATAATTCACCCCTCCACTTT	CASSLAARAYNSPLHF
TRBV5-6	-	-	TRBJ2-3	TGTGCCAGCAGCTTCGGGTTTAGCACAGATACGCAGTATTTT	CASSFGFSTDTQYF
TRBV11-2	-	-	TRBJ2-7	TGTGCCAGCAGCTTAGATCCCTCCTCGGCCGAGCAGTACTTC	CASSLDPSSAEQYF
TRBV15	once	-	TRBJ1-1	TGTGCCACCAGCAGAGATCTCGGGGTACAGACTGAAGCTTTCTTT	CATSRDLGVQTEAFF
TRBV7-2	-	-	TRBJ2-7	TGTGCCAGCACAAGCGGGGCAGGGGGCTACGAGCAGTACTTC	CASTSGAGGYEQYF
TRBV6-4	once	-	TRBJ2-7	TGTGCCAGCAGTGGATGGCAAGGGGCCAGCTCCTACGAGCAGTACTTC	CASSGWQGASSYEQYF
TRBV19	few	TRBD1	TRBJ1-1	TGTGCCAGTAGCCGGGACAGGGGGTTGAACACTGAAGCTTTCTTT	CASSRDRGLNTEAFF
TRBV10-2	-	-	TRBJ1-2	TGCGCCAGCAGTGGTGGCTTCGGCTACACCTTC	CASSGGFGYTF
TRBV19	-	TRBD2	TRBJ2-7	TGTGCCAGTAAAGGGACTAACTCCTACGAGCAGTACTTC	CASKGTNSYEQYF
TRBV9	many	TRBD1	TRBJ1-5	TGTGCCAGCAGCGCTGGACAGGGAAATCAGCCCCAGCATTTT	CASSAGQGNQPQHF
TRBV2	-	-	TRBJ1-2	TGTGCCAGCAGAGGACGGATTTTCTACACCTTC	CASRGRIFYTF
TRBV4-3	-	-	TRBJ1-1	TGCGCCAGCAGCCAATCCAGGGTTACTGAAGCTTTCTTT	CASSQSRVTEAFF
TRBV6-5	-	TRBD1	TRBJ1-2	TGTGCCAGCCGGCAGGGGGACTATGGCTACACCTTC	CASRQGDYGYTF
TRBV5-4	-	-	TRBJ2-3	TGTGCCAGCAGCGCGCGCCGTACGGGAAGAAGCACAGATACGCAGTATTTT	CASSARRTGRSTDTQYF
TRBV7-9	once	TRBD1	TRBJ1-2	TGTGCCAGCAGCTCGAGGGACAGGGCGGGCTATGGCTACACCTTC	CASSSRDRAGYGYTF
TRBV2	once	-	TRBJ2-5	TGTGCCAGCAAGGCTCCAATGGAGACCCAGTACTTC	CASKAPMETQYF
TRBV30	few	-	TRBJ1-5	TGTGCCTGGAGTTCCAGGGAACAGTCGCCCCAGCATTTT	CAWSSREQSPQHF
TRBV19	-	-	TRBJ2-1	TGTGCCAGTAGTATAGCACCGGATGAGCAGTTCTTC	CASSIAPDEQFF
TRBV5-6	once	TRBD2	TRBJ2-2	TGTGCCAGCAGCTTGAGGGACTACCAGAACACCGGGGAGCTGTTTTTT	CASSLRDYQNTGELFF
TRBV2	-	-	TRBJ1-2	TGTGCCAGCAGTGAACAGGAATTCGGAGGCTACACCTTC	CASSEQEFGGYTF
TRBV2	-	-	TRBJ1-2	TGTGCCAGCAGTGAGGCAGGGCCTTTGAGAGGCTACACCTTC	CASSEAGPLRGYTF
TRBV6-5	-	-	TRBJ2-7	TGTGCCAGCAGTCCCACTTTGGGCCACTCCTACGAGCAGTACTTC	CASSPTLGHSYEQYF
TRBV7-7	-	-	TRBJ2-3	TGTGCTAGCAGCTTAGCGGAAGGGGATACGCAGTATTTT	CASSLAEGDTQYF
TRBV18	-	-	TRBJ2-5	TGTGCCAGCTCACCTTACGACGCCCCGTACCAAGAGACCCAGTACTTC	CASSPYDAPYQETQYF
TRBV2	-	-	TRBJ2-3	TGTGCCAGCACAGAGAGGACAGATACGCAGTATTTT	CASTERTDTQYF